These 32 T cell receptor beta chains came from one sample sequenced in a study of CD8+ T cells in alopecia areata. Sequencing used cDNA as its template, made by extracting RNA and reverse transcribing it. The protocol was immunoSEQ multiplex PCR, while the TCRdb copy is restricted to in-frame clones and leaves out a portion. The sample carries some 180,000 clones, 63% recorded once. Sequencing used CD4+ T cells sorted from blood, obtained at week 0. The receptors here all came from a human donor with alopecia areata.

This clone was counted once. This chain links TRBV6-1 with TRBJ2-1, with D perhaps TRBD1 (5 bases). The CDR3 sequence is 16 residues long. Looked up from germline, CDR1 is MNHNS and CDR2 is SASEGT. V was pared by 4 bases and J by 0 bases, with 13 bases between. Here the CDR3 reads CASSATGVRSYNEQFF. DNA for the CDR3: TGTGCCAGCAGTGCAACAGGCGTCCGCTCCTACAATGAGCAGTTCTTC.

The rearrangement joins TRBV29-1 to TRBJ2-1; D possibly uses TRBD1 or TRBD2 (5 bases each). Germline V CDR1 and CDR2: SQVTM, ANQGSEA. This CDR3 is built from 11 residues. V lost 3 bases and J lost 8, with 8 bases in between. The DNA of the CDR3 is TGCAGCGTTGACCTGGGGGATGAGCAGTTCTTC. As protein: CSVDLGDEQFF.

The J gene is TRBJ1-6, the V gene TRBV10-3, with D possibly being TRBD1 (6 bases). V was cut by 3 bases and J by 6 bases, with 9 bases left in between. Per the germline V gene, CDR1 is ENHRY and CDR2 is SYGVKD. The CDR3 length is 14 residues. The CDR3 region is CAISELQGNSPLHF. The CDR3 DNA reads TGTGCCATCAGTGAATTACAGGGTAATTCACCCCTCCACTTT.

CDR3 residues: CSVDGRGGRDEQFF. The CDR3 DNA follows: TGCAGCGTTGACGGGCGGGGGGGCCGCGATGAGCAGTTCTTC. The J gene is TRBJ2-1, the V gene TRBV29-1; 9 bases line up with TRBD2. With 3 bases clipped from V and 8 bases from J, the junction kept 8 bases outside the gene matches. The CDR3 length is 14 residues. In germline, CDR1 is SQVTM, CDR2 ANQGSEA.

The V gene is TRBV29-1, the J gene TRBJ1-2; the match to TRBD1 covers 7 bases. Looked up from germline, CDR1 is SQVTM and CDR2 is ANQGSEA. V was pared by 6 bases and J by 2 bases, with 9 bases of the junction left unmatched. CDR3 length: 14 residues. DNA of the CDR3: TGCAGCGTCCCAAGAGTCAGGGGGAACTATGGCTACACCTTC. As protein: CSVPRVRGNYGYTF.

The chain couples TRBV25-1 to TRBJ1-2; D perhaps matches TRBD1 (5 bases). The germline V and J ends were trimmed by 4 bases and 0 bases, with 12 bases remaining between them. Germline values: CDR1 MGHDK, CDR2 SYGVNS. The CDR3 runs 15 residues. The CDR3 spells CASSGDSEANYGYTF. The DNA of the CDR3 is TGTGCCAGCAGTGGCGACAGTGAAGCTAACTATGGCTACACCTTC.

V usage is TRBV29-1 and J usage is TRBJ2-1; D is uncertain. Germline assignment: CDR1 SQVTM and CDR2 ANQGSEA. CDR3 length: 10 amino acids. Trimming pared 6 bases from V and 11 bases from J, leaving 11 bases between. CDR3 in amino acids: CSVDPGKQFF. Written as DNA, the CDR3 is TGCAGCGTGGACCCCGGCAAGCAGTTCTTC.

This clone was counted only a few times. The chain links TRBV29-1 to TRBJ2-3, with 7 bases fitting TRBD2. J gave up 0 bases and V 4 bases, and 7 bases lay outside the gene matches. CDR3 length: 15 amino acids. The V gene's germline CDR1 is SQVTM and CDR2 ANQGSEA. The CDR3 is CSVVVLAESTDTQYF. CDR3 in DNA: TGCAGCGTTGTCGTCCTAGCGGAAAGCACAGATACGCAGTATTTT.

The V gene is TRBV6-1, the J gene TRBJ1-5, with D unresolved. The germline V and J ends were trimmed by 1 base and 0 bases, with 10 bases remaining between them. Germline assignment: CDR1 MNHNS and CDR2 SASEGT. The CDR3 extends over 16 amino acids. CDR3 sequence: CASSEEGRGSNQPQHF. As DNA, the CDR3 is TGTGCCAGCAGTGAAGAGGGCAGAGGTAGCAATCAGCCCCAGCATTTT.

The genes are TRBV6-1 and TRBJ1-2, with D uncertain. The CDR3 spans 15 residues. V lost 2 bases to trimming and J lost 10 bases, with 20 bases between them. Germline values: CDR1 MNHNS, CDR2 SASEGT. The CDR3: CASSESFLIPEVYTF. CDR3 DNA: TGTGCCAGCAGTGAAAGCTTCCTAATTCCGGAGGTCTACACCTTC.

The chain's CDR3 is CASSFLRTGRDSPLHF. The DNA for the CDR3 is TGTGCCAGCAGCTTCCTCCGGACAGGGCGCGATTCACCCCTCCACTTT. The V and J genes are TRBV7-2 and TRBJ1-6; the match to TRBD1 covers 8 bases. The CDR3 is 16 residues long. V lost 3 bases and J lost 8; bases outside the gene matches: 9. Germline CDR1 reads SGHTA; CDR2 reads FQGNSA.

This clone was found a few times. The chain is built from TRBV7-9 and TRBJ2-7; 7 positions agree with TRBD2. Germline CDR1 SEHNR, CDR2 FQNEAQ (reference sequence). The CDR3 loop spans 15 amino acids. V trimming: 6 bases; J trimming: 3 bases; junction bases outside the gene matches: 11. CDR3 sequence (DNA): TGTGCCAGCAGTTATGTAGCGGGCCGGCTCTACGAGCAGTACTTC. Protein sequence: CASSYVAGRLYEQYF.

The gene calls are TRBV29-1 and TRBJ2-7; perhaps TRBD1 as D (6 bases). The CDR3 length is 13 residues. The germline V gene encodes CDR1 SQVTM and CDR2 ANQGSEA. Deletions cut 7 bases from V and 0 bases from J, with 13 bases between. CDR3 sequence reads: CSAGGRLSYEQYF. CDR3 bases: TGCAGCGCTGGGGGCCGCCTCTCCTACGAGCAGTACTTC.

DNA for the CDR3: TGTGCCAGCAGCTTATTGGGGGAGGAGACCCAGTACTTC. It translates to CASSLLGEETQYF. The chain has TRBV11-2 and TRBJ2-5, with D possibly called TRBD1 or TRBD2 (5 bases each). Germline CDR1 is SGHAT and CDR2 is FQNNGV. V was clipped by 2 bases and J by 5 bases, with 9 bases between them. The CDR3 is made up of 13 amino acids.

V and J are TRBV10-1 and TRBJ2-3; 8 bases fit TRBD2. The V and J ends lost 2 bases and 2 bases, in that order; junction bases with no gene match: 6. CDR3 length: 16 residues. Germline lookup yields CDR1 WNHNN and CDR2 SYGVQD (reference sequence). The CDR3 here is CASSEVERGSTDTQYF. CDR3 DNA: TGCGCCAGCAGTGAGGTCGAGCGGGGGTCCACAGATACGCAGTATTTT.

This clone occurred a few times. The V call is TRBV20-1, the J call TRBJ2-3; D is unresolved. Trimming stripped 6 bases from V and 5 bases from J, with 9 bases between. Germline V CDR1 and CDR2: DFQATT, SNEGSKA (reference sequence). The CDR3 covers 11 residues. The DNA for the CDR3 is TGCAGTGCCGACCAAGTAGATACGCAGTATTTT. As protein: CSADQVDTQYF.

The rearrangement links TRBV7-2 to TRBJ2-4; 9 bases are shared with TRBD1. Germline lookup yields CDR1 SGHTA and CDR2 FQGNSA. V lost 4 bases, J lost 3 bases, and 7 bases stayed unmatched. The CDR3 consists of 16 residues. CDR3 region: CASSSRDRALKNIQYF. In DNA, the CDR3 is TGTGCCAGCAGCTCCCGGGACAGGGCTCTCAAAAACATTCAGTACTTC.

This clone was seen a single time. The chain carries TRBV30 and TRBJ2-3; D may be TRBD2 (5 bases). This CDR3 is 14 amino acids long. Germline CDR1 is GTSNPN and CDR2 is SVGIG (reference sequence). V lost 5 bases to trimming and J lost 2 bases, with 14 bases between them. DNA for the CDR3: TGTGCCTGGGACGGGATCACCTCCACAGATACGCAGTATTTT. It specifies CAWDGITSTDTQYF.

This clone was found a few times. The CDR3 here is CAIRNAPGQGAGDTQYF. As DNA, the CDR3 is TGTGCCATCAGGAACGCACCGGGACAGGGGGCCGGAGATACGCAGTATTTT. This chain uses TRBV10-3 with TRBJ2-3; TRBD1 agrees at 12 bases. V lost 6 bases, J lost 5 bases, and 12 bases stayed unmatched. Germline V gene data show CDR1 as ENHRY and CDR2 as SYGVKD. The CDR3 contains 17 residues.

In this sample, this clone turned up a few times. The chain recombines TRBV18 with TRBJ1-3, with D possibly TRBD1 on 5 matching bases. Trimming removed 3 bases from V and 2 bases from J, with 14 bases in between. This CDR3 is built from 16 residues. Germline V lookup: CDR1 KGHSH, CDR2 LQKENI. CDR3 amino acids: CASSPIGLTAGNTIYF. The CDR3 DNA follows: TGTGCCAGCTCACCCATTGGATTGACAGCTGGAAACACCATATATTTT.

The chain recombines TRBV2 with TRBJ2-5; D possibly corresponds to TRBD1 (6 bases). V gave up 7 bases and J gave up 4 bases, with 19 bases separating them. CDR3 length: 15 amino acids. Germline-derived CDR1 and CDR2 are SNHLY and FYNNEI. In DNA form, the CDR3 reads TGTGCCAGCAAACCACAGATTCTCAGGGGAGAGACCCAGTACTTC. Residues: CASKPQILRGETQYF.

This clone was seen a few times. In nucleotides, the CDR3 is TGTGCCAGCAGCTTAAATCCACAGGCTAATAATTCACCCCTCCACTTT. Translating gives CASSLNPQANNSPLHF. The chain employs TRBV7-8 and TRBJ1-6; perhaps TRBD1 as D (5 bases). Germline loops: CDR1 SGHVS, CDR2 FQNEAQ. The V gene lost 2 bases and the J gene lost 5 bases, with 13 bases spanning the gap. The CDR3 length is 16 residues.

Comment on this clone: One end of the junction does not line up with germline, which may come from a read error. The J gene is TRBJ1-1, the V gene TRBV20-1; no definite D call. Germline CDR1 reads DFQATT; CDR2 reads SNEGSKA (reference sequence). CDR3 length: 10 residues. CDR3 bases: TGCAGTGCTGGAGACGGAGAAGCTTTCTTT. Its protein is CSAGDGEAFF.

The chain employs TRBV30 and TRBJ2-7; D call uncertain. This CDR3 comprises 11 residues. Trimming took off 3 bases at V and 3 bases at J, with 6 bases between the two ends. Germline assignment: CDR1 GTSNPN and CDR2 SVGIG (reference sequence). The CDR3: CAWRTGYEQYF. The CDR3 DNA reads as TGTGCCTGGAGGACCGGCTACGAGCAGTACTTC.

This clone was observed a few times. The chain carries TRBV6-1 and TRBJ2-5, with D tentatively TRBD1 (6 bases). Germline V gene data show CDR1 as MNHNS and CDR2 as SASEGT. V shed 5 bases and J shed 5 bases, with 12 bases lying between them. The CDR3 sequence is 13 residues long. CDR3 residues: CASSNREYETQYF. CDR3 DNA: TGTGCCAGCAGTAACAGGGAATACGAGACCCAGTACTTC.

This clone was seen more than once but under ten times. This chain uses TRBV29-1 with TRBJ1-2, with D possibly TRBD1 on 5 matching bases. The germline V gene has CDR1 SQVTM and CDR2 ANQGSEA. The V gene lost 6 bases and the J gene lost 6 bases, with 14 bases spanning the gap. The length of the CDR3 is 12 residues. CDR3 loop: CSVDDSFDGYTF. CDR3 in DNA: TGCAGCGTAGATGACAGTTTTGATGGCTACACCTTC.

The table lists this clone with a few counts. The CDR3 sequence: CASSLNDGANYGYTF. DNA of the CDR3: TGCGCCAGCAGCTTAAACGACGGAGCTAACTATGGCTACACCTTC. V gene TRBV5-1 combines with J gene TRBJ1-2; D call uncertain. The CDR3 covers 15 residues. Trimming shortened V by 2 bases and J by 0 bases, and 11 bases separated the two germline ends. Germline V CDR1 and CDR2: SGHRS, YFSETQ.

This clone appeared a few times. This rearrangement joins TRBV5-1 to TRBJ2-7; D might be TRBD1 (6 bases). Germline CDR1 is SGHRS and CDR2 is YFSETQ. V gave up 4 bases and J gave up 5 bases, with 13 bases separating them. This CDR3 has 13 residues. The CDR3 spells CASSGTQGHEQYF. The CDR3 DNA reads as TGCGCCAGCAGCGGGACACAGGGCCACGAGCAGTACTTC.

CDR3 region: CASSQDRRGPEHYGYTF. In nucleotides, the CDR3 is TGCGCCAGCAGCCAAGATCGCAGGGGTCCGGAACACTATGGCTACACCTTC. The chain joins TRBV4-1 to TRBJ1-2; weak D call: TRBD1 (6 bases). V was shortened by 0 bases and J by 3 bases, with 17 bases between the two germline ends. The V gene's germline CDR1 is MGHRA and CDR2 YSYEKL. The length of the CDR3 is 17 residues.

The rearrangement links TRBV29-1 to TRBJ2-7; maybe TRBD1 (6 bases). Germline-derived CDR1 and CDR2 are SQVTM and ANQGSEA. The CDR3 is 14 residues long. V was cut by 6 bases and J by 0 bases, with 15 bases left in between. The chain's CDR3 is CSVITGLHSYEQYF. In DNA form, the CDR3 reads TGCAGCGTGATAACAGGGTTGCACTCCTACGAGCAGTACTTC.

The rearrangement links TRBV29-1 to TRBJ2-7; D is uncertain. Germline CDR1 reads SQVTM; CDR2 reads ANQGSEA. The CDR3 extends over 11 amino acids. V dropped 4 bases and J dropped 1 base, with 5 bases sitting between them. CDR3 amino acids: CSVAGSYEQYF. CDR3 DNA sequence: TGCAGCGTTGCGGGTTCCTACGAGCAGTACTTC.

This clone was observed once. The chain links TRBV7-9 to TRBJ1-1; TRBD1 might be the D (6 bases). The CDR3 runs to 15 residues. From germline, CDR1 is SEHNR and CDR2 FQNEAQ (reference sequence). V was clipped by 1 base and J by 5 bases, with 14 bases between them. The CDR3, as DNA: TGTGCCAGCAGCTTAGGGAACAGGGAGGGGACTGAAGCTTTCTTT. Translation gives CASSLGNREGTEAFF.